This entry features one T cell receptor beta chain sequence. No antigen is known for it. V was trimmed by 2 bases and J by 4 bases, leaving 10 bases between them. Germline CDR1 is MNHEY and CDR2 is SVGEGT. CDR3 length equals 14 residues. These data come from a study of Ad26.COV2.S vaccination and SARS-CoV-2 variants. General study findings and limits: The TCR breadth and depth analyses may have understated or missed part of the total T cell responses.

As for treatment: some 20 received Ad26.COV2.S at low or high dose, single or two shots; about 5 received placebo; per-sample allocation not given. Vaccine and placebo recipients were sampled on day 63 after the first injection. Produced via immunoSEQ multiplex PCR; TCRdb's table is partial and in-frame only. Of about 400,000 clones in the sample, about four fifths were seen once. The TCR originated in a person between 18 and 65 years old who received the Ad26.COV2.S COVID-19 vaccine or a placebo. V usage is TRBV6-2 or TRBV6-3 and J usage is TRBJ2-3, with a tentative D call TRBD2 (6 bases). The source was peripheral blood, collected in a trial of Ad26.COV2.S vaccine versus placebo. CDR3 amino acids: CASSYGTGADTQYF. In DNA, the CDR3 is TGTGCCAGCAGTTACGGGACTGGAGCAGATACGCAGTATTTT.